The next 6 T cell receptor beta chains were all read from a single sample in a study of blood T cell repertoires in COVID-19. The protocol was immunoSEQ multiplex PCR, while the TCRdb copy is restricted to in-frame clones and leaves out a portion. Seen here are around 270,000 clones, 84% observed once, and the top ten hold about 1.6%. Sample: peripheral blood. All receptors derive from a woman between 40 and 50 years old who had recovered from COVID-19.

V usage is TRBV29-1 and J usage is TRBJ1-2; D unresolved. The CDR3 is 15 amino acids. From germline, CDR1 is SQVTM and CDR2 ANQGSEA. Trimming took off 2 bases at V and 0 bases at J, with 13 bases between the two ends. CDR3 in DNA: TGCAGCGTTGAACTGAGGGTTCCATCTAACTATGGCTACACCTTC. This translates into CSVELRVPSNYGYTF.

This clone was counted once. The J gene is TRBJ1-3, the V gene TRBV7-9; TRBD1 matches at 8 bases. This CDR3 is 17 amino acids long. CDR1 and CDR2 from the germline V gene are SEHNR and FQNEAQ (reference sequence). Germline trimming cut 1 base from V and 2 bases from J; bases unmatched to any gene: 7. The CDR3 region has the DNA TGTGCCAGCAGCTTAGAATGGAGGACAGGGACTGGAAACACCATATATTTT. Its translation: CASSLEWRTGTGNTIYF.

The V call is TRBV30, the J call TRBJ1-1; D remains unclear. CDR3 size: 12 residues. Germline CDR1 reads GTSNPN; CDR2 reads SVGIG (reference sequence). Trimming pared 4 bases from V and 5 bases from J, leaving 11 bases between. The CDR3 DNA is TGTGCCTGGATTAGCAGAAGAACTGAAGCTTTCTTT. Its translation: CAWISRRTEAFF.

This clone was detected a few times. The CDR3 DNA is TGTGCCAGCAGCCTCCGGGGGGGGAGCAACACCGGGGAGCTGTTTTTT. Its translation: CASSLRGGSNTGELFF. This chain connects TRBV21-1 to TRBJ2-2; TRBD2 is taken as the D call from the table, unchecked against the DNA. TRBV21-1 is a pseudogene locus. This CDR3 comprises 16 residues.

This clone was recorded a few times. The chain uses TRBV27 and TRBJ2-7, with D tentatively TRBD1 (5 bases). CDR1 is MNHEY, CDR2 SMNVEV, per germline (reference sequence). The CDR3 runs to 13 residues. Trimming left V 5 bases short and J 6 bases short, with 14 bases between. In nucleotides, the CDR3 is TGTGCCAGCAGTGTCCACAGGTCTGGCGAGCAGTACTTC. This gives the protein CASSVHRSGEQYF.

This rearrangement joins TRBV29-1 to TRBJ2-7; a weak D match, TRBD2 (6 bases). From germline, CDR1 is SQVTM and CDR2 ANQGSEA. The CDR3 is 16 amino acids. The ends were cut back, 1 base at V and 4 bases at J, with 20 bases in the middle. The CDR3 is CSVEGLRTGTSYEQYF. In DNA, the CDR3 is TGCAGCGTTGAAGGTTTACGGACCGGGACTTCTTACGAGCAGTACTTC.